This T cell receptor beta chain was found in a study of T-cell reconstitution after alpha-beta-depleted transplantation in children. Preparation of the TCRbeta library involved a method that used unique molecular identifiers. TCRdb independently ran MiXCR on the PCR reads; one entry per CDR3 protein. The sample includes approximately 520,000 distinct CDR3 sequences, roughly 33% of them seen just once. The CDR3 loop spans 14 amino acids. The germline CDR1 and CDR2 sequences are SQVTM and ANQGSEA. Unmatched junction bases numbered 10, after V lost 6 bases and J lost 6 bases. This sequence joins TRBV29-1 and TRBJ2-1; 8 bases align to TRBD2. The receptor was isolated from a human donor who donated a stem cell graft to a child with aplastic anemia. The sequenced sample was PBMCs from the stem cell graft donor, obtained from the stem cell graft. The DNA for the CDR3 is TGCAGCGTAACCTTAGCGGGAATGGGCAATGAGCAGTTCTTC. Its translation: CSVTLAGMGNEQFF.